This T cell receptor (beta chain) was sequenced in a study of cytomegalovirus exposure and HLA in healthy donors. Points from the study as a whole: Cytomegalovirus association was listed for 164 TCR beta chains. Both high specificity and high sensitivity reportedly marked the classifier's diagnosis of cytomegalovirus status.

Germline assignment: CDR1 MGHRA and CDR2 YSYEKL. Trimming at V came to 0 bases and at J to 1 base, leaving 8 bases not matched to a gene. The CDR3 is 18 residues long. Of note for this clone: Its specificity is not known.

Sequenced by immunoSEQ multiplex PCR; TCRdb stores in-frame clones only, minus some. The data hold some 110,000 clones, with around 88% observed a single time. Material for sequencing was PBMCs. The chain couples TRBV4-1 to TRBJ2-3; 9 positions agree with TRBD2. The TCR was taken from a man aged 18 to 35 in good health and CMV-seronegative. CDR3 DNA: TGCGCCAGCAGCCAAGAGTTGAGGTTAGCGGGGGGCACAGATACGCAGTATTTT. It yields the protein CASSQELRLAGGTDTQYF.